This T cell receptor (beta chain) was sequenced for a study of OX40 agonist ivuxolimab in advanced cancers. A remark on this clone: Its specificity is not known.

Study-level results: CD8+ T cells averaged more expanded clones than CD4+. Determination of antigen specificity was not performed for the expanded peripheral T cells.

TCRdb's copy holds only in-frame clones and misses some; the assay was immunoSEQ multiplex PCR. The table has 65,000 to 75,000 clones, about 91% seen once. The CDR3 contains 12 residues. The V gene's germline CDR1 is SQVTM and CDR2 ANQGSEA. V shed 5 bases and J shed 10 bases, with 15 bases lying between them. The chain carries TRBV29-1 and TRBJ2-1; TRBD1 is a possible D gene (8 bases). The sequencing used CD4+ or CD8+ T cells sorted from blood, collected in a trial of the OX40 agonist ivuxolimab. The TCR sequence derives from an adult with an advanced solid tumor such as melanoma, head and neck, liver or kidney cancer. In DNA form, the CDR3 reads TGCAGCGTTTCACAGGGGGGGTTAGAGCAGTTCTTC. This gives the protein CSVSQGGLEQFF.